These T cell receptor beta chains were read from a single sample in a study of T cell changes during pregnancy in multiple sclerosis. Assay used: immunoSEQ multiplex PCR; TCRdb lists only in-frame clones, some missing. Seen here are some 80,000 clones, roughly nine tenths observed once, and the top ten hold 2.5%. Here the sequenced sample was peripheral blood, taken in the first trimester of pregnancy. Receptors originate from a female donor with multiple sclerosis, enrolled in a pregnancy study. The CDR3 runs from the conserved cysteine through the conserved F or W. Each record gives: clone size, D gene, J gene, V gene, CDR3 DNA, CDR3 protein. A D gene is named only where the DNA matches it firmly. A row's size may be missing; if present it is once, few, many or a size class.

>once|TRBD1|TRBJ1-3|TRBV11-3
TGTGCCAGCACCACTTATTCAGGGGGCCCTGGAAACACCATATATTTT
CASTTYSGGPGNTIYF
>.|.|TRBJ2-5|TRBV18
TGTGCCAGCTCACAGAGCCAAGAGACCCAGTACTTC
CASSQSQETQYF
>.|TRBD1|TRBJ2-2|TRBV2
TGTGCCAGCGACAGGGGGGTTCCCGGGGAGCTGTTTTTT
CASDRGVPGELFF
>.|.|TRBJ1-3|TRBV19
TGTGCCAGCCAGATCCCAGGGGCCGGAAACACCATATATTTT
CASQIPGAGNTIYF
>.|.|TRBJ1-2|TRBV7-9
TGTGCCAGCAGCTCCCAGACACTGATCGATGGCTACACCTTC
CASSSQTLIDGYTF
>.|TRBD2|TRBJ2-7|TRBV30
TGTGCCTGGAGTACTAGCGGGATCGACGAGCAGTACTTC
CAWSTSGIDEQYF
>.|.|TRBJ1-5|TRBV5-6
TGTGCCAGCAGCTTGATCGGGTATCAGCCCCAGCATTTT
CASSLIGYQPQHF
>few|TRBD2|TRBJ2-2|TRBV19
TGTGCCAGTACGTTCGAGGGACTAGCGCGAGGAAACACCGGGGAGCTGTTTTTT
CASTFEGLARGNTGELFF
>.|TRBD2|TRBJ2-3|TRBV5-4
TGTGCCAGCAGCATCGGACTAGACACAGATACGCAGTATTTT
CASSIGLDTDTQYF
>.|TRBD2|TRBJ2-1|TRBV7-3
TGTGCCAGCAGCTTATGGACTAGCGCATACAATGAGCAGTTCTTC
CASSLWTSAYNEQFF
>.|.|TRBJ2-3|TRBV9
TGTGCCAGCAGCGTAGAGGTAGAAACTTGGGGGCCTAGGGCAGATACGCAGTATTTT
CASSVEVETWGPRADTQYF
>.|.|TRBJ1-5|TRBV18
TGTGCCAGCTCACCACTGGGCACCCATTCCCCATATAGCAATCAGCCCCAGCATTTT
CASSPLGTHSPYSNQPQHF
>.|TRBD1|TRBJ2-5|TRBV6-1
TGTGCCAGCAGTGCATCCGGGACAGCAGAGGGTCGGGAGACCCAGTACTTC
CASSASGTAEGRETQYF
>.|.|TRBJ2-7|TRBV11-2
TGTGCCAGCAGCTGGATGACAGACTCCTACGAGCAGTACTTC
CASSWMTDSYEQYF
>.|.|TRBJ2-3|TRBV19
TGTGCCAGCTCGGGGACTAGCACAGATACGCAGTATTTT
CASSGTSTDTQYF
>.|TRBD1|TRBJ1-1|TRBV5-1
TGCGCCAGCAGATTACTCCAGGGGGAGGCCACTGAAGCTTTCTTT
CASRLLQGEATEAFF
>.|.|TRBJ2-3|TRBV11-1
TGTGCCAGCGCTACTTTTGGGAGAGGCACAGATACGCAGTATTTT
CASATFGRGTDTQYF
>.|TRBD2|TRBJ2-5|TRBV2
TGTGCCAGCAGTGTTATAGCGGGTGCCCAAGAGACCCAGTACTTC
CASSVIAGAQETQYF